Each of the 4 T cell receptor beta chains below was sequenced from the same sample in a study of blood T cell repertoires in COVID-19 (dated by TCRdb to between 2020 and 2021). To prepare the library, the immunoSEQ multiplex PCR assay was applied. TCRdb's version of the immuneACCESS table is confined to in-frame rearrangements and falls short of the full clone set. An unresolved V gene accounts for under half of the shortfall where checked; the remainder is of unknown origin. The sample table holds about 83,000 clones, of which around 90% were seen once. 2.5% to 3.5% of the sample belongs to the ten largest clones. Material: peripheral blood. These receptors all stem from a woman aged 50 to 60 with active or convalescent COVID-19.

V gene TRBV20-1 combines with J gene TRBJ2-1; D may be TRBD1 (6 bases). Germline V lookup: CDR1 DFQATT, CDR2 SNEGSKA (reference sequence). This CDR3 is built from 11 residues. V was pared by 5 bases and J by 9 bases, with 11 bases between. The CDR3 spells CSAYRVGEQFF. CDR3 bases: TGCAGTGCTTACAGGGTAGGTGAGCAGTTCTTC.

J is TRBJ1-2 and V is TRBV5-1; D remains unclear. V lost 2 bases to trimming and J lost 3 bases, with 8 bases between them. The CDR3 sequence is 13 residues long. Germline loops: CDR1 SGHRS, CDR2 YFSETQ. The CDR3 DNA is TGCGCCAGCAGCTTAGACTACGACTATGGCTACACCTTC. It encodes CASSLDYDYGYTF. The whole variable domain, remainder taken from reference TRBV5-1 and TRBJ1-2, is KAGVTQTPRYLIKTRGQQVTLSCSPISGHRSVSWYQQTPGQGLQFLFEYFSETQRNKGNFPGRFSGRQFSNSRSEMNVSTLELGDSALYLCASSLDYDYGYTFGSGTRLTVV.

This clone has at least ten counts. The chain uses TRBV29-1 and TRBJ1-1; D gene uncertain. V lost 0 bases to trimming and J lost 4 bases, with 12 bases between them. CDR1 is SQVTM, CDR2 ANQGSEA, per germline. The CDR3 runs 14 residues. The CDR3 sequence is CSVEEVRVGTEAFF. For the CDR3, the DNA is TGCAGCGTTGAAGAAGTGAGGGTGGGCACTGAAGCTTTCTTT. The complete variable domain, with remaining parts taken from reference TRBV29-1 and TRBJ1-1, reads SAVISQKPSRDICQRGTSLTIQCQVDSQVTMMFWYRQQPGQSLTLIATANQGSEATYESGFVIDKFPISRPNLTFSTLTVSNMSPEDSSIYLCSVEEVRVGTEAFFGQGTRLTVV.

The rearrangement uses TRBV3-1 (or the pseudogene TRBV3-2) and TRBJ1-2, with a possible D match to TRBD1 (6 bases). In germline, CDR1 is LGHDT, CDR2 YNNKEL (reference sequence). Trimming took 6 bases from V and 8 from J, leaving 16 bases between them. The CDR3 spans 13 residues. The CDR3 loop is CASSRSGGRGYTF. The CDR3 coding sequence is TGTGCCAGCAGTCGTTCGGGGGGGCGCGGCTACACCTTC.